This entry features one TCR beta chain sequence. This entry belongs to a study of blood T cell repertoires in COVID-19. Germline V gene data show CDR1 as SNHLY and CDR2 as FYNNEI. With V trimmed by 7 bases and J by 5 bases, 6 bases remained unmatched. This CDR3 contains 13 residues. Sequenced by immunoSEQ multiplex PCR; TCRdb stores in-frame clones only, minus some. The profile covers fewer than 300,000 clones, with approximately 89% appearing a single time and around 9.5% taken by the ten largest. The chain joins TRBV2 to TRBJ1-2; 8 nucleotides agree with TRBD1. This receptor was taken from a man aged 40-49 years who had recovered from COVID-19. Sequenced material: peripheral blood. The DNA for the CDR3 is TGTGCCAGCATTAGGACAGGGTTTTATGGCTACACCTTC. The encoded protein is CASIRTGFYGYTF.